This T cell receptor beta chain is drawn from a study of HIV-infected patients and healthy controls (dated by TCRdb to 2013 to 2016). Turning to the overall study: CD4 counts were modestly but significantly increased in about 85% of the 16 patients after three months of therapy, but they remained below normal ranges. The study tested whether deep TCR repertoire sequencing of HIV patients' small blood samples could capture immune perturbation and reconstitution. After a further year of therapy, viral load was undetectable in all patients, having already become undetectable in most of the 16 patients by the second bleed. CD8 counts showed no consistent shift during early therapy, whereas the CD4:CD8 ratio rose slightly. Patients exhibited no overall T-cell lymphocytopenia, and total CDR3 counts per chain were not significantly different from those of controls.

Using SuperScript III with primers targeting the alpha and beta constant regions, 500 ng of RNA was reverse transcribed. Alpha and beta chain libraries were generated separately via chain-specific third strand synthesis with multiplexing indices. In the protocol, all rearrangements within a chain were amplified with a single primer pair so that primer bias was avoided, and molecular barcodes were added to each cDNA molecule. T4 RNA Ligase 1 joined purified cDNA to a 5' RACE adapter that carried a random hexamer and the SP2 sequencing primer site. The authors primed second strand synthesis from the SP2 site with Phusion polymerase and used slow temperature ramps to favor optimal annealing. Joined together, two random hexamer sequences that had both been added before amplification formed the 12-nucleotide barcode of each molecule. A short first PCR added P5 and P7 adapter elements plus a second index, followed by an approximately 23-cycle amplification PCR with P5s and P7 primers. A total of 25 to 30 PCR cycles were applied to the libraries, which were quantified on a Qubit, sized on a Bioanalyzer, and diluted to 4 nM. Sequencing of the normalized libraries was done on an Illumina MiSeq using 2 x 250 paired-end kits. Reverse transcription reactions underwent purification over MinElute columns, with elution into roughly 10 ul Tris-Cl. Adapter ligations ran for 23 hours at 16 degrees C and were afterwards cleaned with AMPure XP beads at a 1:1 ratio. The published analysis was carried out like this. Demultiplexed FASTQ files were processed with a modified Decombinator that output V, J, insert and barcode information. Sequences that shared a barcode but differed from the dominant sequence were discarded as errors, and original cDNA molecules were estimated by counting barcodes clustered at Levenshtein distance 3. The R packages ineq, vegan, igraph and RCytoscape were used for downstream analyses, together with IMGT nomenclature and CDR3 definitions. V gene usage was computed over distinct sequences, each TCR counted once to avoid skew from clonal expansion. Whenever two unique CDR3 amino acid sequences within a donor differed by a single Levenshtein edit, similarity networks linked them. The authors compiled published HIV-specific CDR3s (roughly 86 alpha, several hundred beta) and CMV-specific CDR3s (around 14 alpha, about 250 beta) and searched for them in the repertoires. Random subsampling to size-matched repertoires showed patients' decreased diversity was not caused by their lower sequence numbers. TCRdb's own reprocessing of the public reads used fastp at Q25 and MiXCR and kept productive beta chains. Each entry merges the rows of one CDR3 protein and shows their most common DNA and genes. TCRdb, not the original authors, processed these V and J calls. This sample lists 7,500 to 9,500 distinct CDR3 sequences; approximately 7.9% were detected once. Of the sample, about 35% falls within the top ten clones.

The paper as a whole reports these results and caveats: A major limit on how widely the findings apply, in the view of the authors, was that only sixteen HIV-infected individuals were processed. The study cohorts differed slightly in age and sex profile, but those differences did not account for the observed differences in diversity. Compared with controls, HIV-infected patients showed significantly different mean usage of eight alpha and eight beta V genes. The pairing of alpha and beta chains was not determined in the samples. Roughly threefold more distinct CDR3s and higher Shannon diversity were observed in healthy control repertoires than in untreated HIV+ repertoires. Healthy controls shared more CDR3s between individuals than HIV+ patients, by Jaccard index and by count of highly shared sequences. The use of whole blood limited sequencing depth and precluded separation of the dynamics of distinct T-cell subpopulations. HIV-associated CDR3s exhibited a significant reduction in frequency during therapy, whereas CMV-associated CDR3s exhibited no significant change, although the majority increased in frequency. HIV-infected repertoires showed significantly elevated mean Gini indices relative to controls, which possibly reflects oligoclonality. Unequal numbers of distinct sequences between patients and controls complicated comparisons, and size-matching overweighted rare events from HIV-infected data. HLA typing of donors was not performed in the study. MAIT cell alpha-chain CDR3s were found at high frequency in healthy controls but were severely depleted in HIV+ repertoires. Size-matched repertoire data did not replicate the apparent post-therapy recovery of the Gini index in HIV-infected patients.

In its sample, this clonotype was seen a few times. It has no known antigen specificity. No base quality values were provided; no much bigger clone lies one nucleotide off. Whole blood was used without cell fractionation, so the repertoire reflected all unsorted peripheral T cells. For RNA extraction, approximately 2.3 ml of peripheral blood was collected into Tempus tubes. The first sixteen eligible patients were processed from the enrolled HIV-infected adults, who had not yet received antiretroviral therapy and were about to begin treatment. Enrollment excluded patients who had febrile or AIDS-related illness, tumors, hepatitis B or C coinfection, immunomodulatory therapy, recent vaccination or treatment interruptions. Residual genomic DNA was removed with the TURBO-DNase kit and globin mRNA was depleted with GLOBINclear. The study collected pretreatment blood from HIV-infected patients just before antiretroviral therapy was started.

Looking up the germline V gene yields CDR1 MDHEN and CDR2 SYDVKM. Trimming accounts for 10 bases at V and 2 bases at J, while the number of junction bases matched to no gene is 7. From the cysteine up to the phenylalanine, the CDR3 has a length of 14 residues. Only the CDR3 region is kept as DNA, spanning 42 bases read in frame from base 1. This clonotype was obtained from an adult with HIV infection. The donor label of this sample is uncertain. Specimen: blood, collected before antiretroviral therapy. The chain uses TRBV28 and TRBJ2-3, with 9 bases aligning to TRBD2. In nucleotide form, the sequence is TGTGCCACCAACTTAGCGGGGGCCACAGATACGCAGTATTTT. Its amino acids are CATNLAGATDTQYF.